The 8 T cell receptor beta chains reported below all come from one sample, sequenced in a study of T cell repertoires in cytomegalovirus infection. These TCRs' antigens remain unknown. TCRdb passed the reads through MiXCR, listing each CDR3 protein once. The table shows some 940,000 distinct CDR3 sequences, with about a third occurring only once. Sequencing was performed on cultured CD8+ T cells from PBMCs, taken from culture after CMV antigen stimulation. The receptors here all came from a human donor in good health (CMV status not recorded). Some clones in this sample may be carry-over from other donors' samples.

The chain couples TRBV4-3 to TRBJ1-1; possibly TRBD1 for D (6 bases). V was cut by 0 bases and J by 7 bases, with 15 bases left in between. Germline CDR1 and CDR2: LGHNA and YSLEER. CDR3 length: 15 residues. The chain's CDR3 is CASSQDTGGWDEAFF. CDR3 DNA sequence: TGCGCCAGCAGCCAAGATACGGGGGGCTGGGATGAAGCTTTCTTT.

The chain recombines TRBV4-2 with TRBJ2-3; perhaps D is TRBD1 or TRBD2 (5 bases each). V was shortened by 0 bases and J by 1 base, with 14 bases between the two germline ends. CDR1 is LGHNA, CDR2 YNFKEQ, per germline. CDR3 length: 17 residues. The CDR3 DNA sequence: TGTGCCAGCAGCCAAGAAGGGGCGGGTTCCCGCACAGATACGCAGTATTTT. Translated: CASSQEGAGSRTDTQYF.

This clonotype has more than one count but fewer than ten. V is TRBV27 and J is TRBJ2-3; no clear D. V shed 1 base and J shed 6 bases, with 8 bases lying between them. CDR1 MNHEY and CDR2 SMNVEV come from the germline V gene (reference sequence). The CDR3 spans 13 residues. Here the CDR3 DNA reads TGTGCCAGCAGTTTATTCGAAGCGGATACGCAGTATTTT. Its protein product is CASSLFEADTQYF.

This clonotype was seen a few times. V and J are TRBV15 and TRBJ1-1, with TRBD1 as a possible D gene (6 bases). Trimming removed 4 bases from V and 6 bases from J, with 12 bases in between. CDR1 and CDR2 (germline): LNHNV, YYDKDF (reference sequence). This CDR3 is built from 13 residues. CDR3 residues: CATSKQGRAEAFF. The CDR3 DNA is TGTGCCACCAGCAAACAGGGTCGGGCTGAAGCTTTCTTT.

This rearrangement joins TRBV9 to TRBJ2-2, with 9 bases identical to TRBD1. The junction had 6 bases not matched to a gene; V was cut back by 0 bases and J by 3 bases. Germline V gene sequence: CDR1 SGDLS, CDR2 YYNGEE. This CDR3 has 17 amino acids. The CDR3 bases are TGTGCCAGCAGCGTAGGAGGGACAGGGAGGGACACCGGGGAGCTGTTTTTT. Translation: CASSVGGTGRDTGELFF.

V usage is TRBV19 and J usage is TRBJ1-5, with TRBD1 matching over 9 bases. The germline V gene has CDR1 LNHDA and CDR2 SQIVND (reference sequence). The V and J ends lost 5 bases and 7 bases, in that order; junction bases with no gene match: 9. This CDR3 comprises 15 residues. CDR3 nucleotides: TGTGCCAGTAGTCCGAGTCCGACAGGGGGGCAGCCCCAGCATTTT. This encodes CASSPSPTGGQPQHF.

The J gene is TRBJ2-5, the V gene TRBV5-1, with 7 bases aligning to TRBD1. The germline V gene has CDR1 SGHRS and CDR2 YFSETQ. The CDR3 runs to 14 residues. With 4 bases clipped from V and 1 base from J, the junction kept 4 bases outside the gene matches. This CDR3 is CASSTGQFQETQYF. As DNA, the CDR3 is TGCGCCAGCAGCACGGGACAGTTCCAAGAGACCCAGTACTTC. Full variable domain (remainder filled in from reference TRBV5-1 and TRBJ2-5): KAGVTQTPRYLIKTRGQQVTLSCSPISGHRSVSWYQQTPGQGLQFLFEYFSETQRNKGNFPGRFSGRQFSNSRSEMNVSTLELGDSALYLCASSTGQFQETQYFGPGTRLLVL.

The chain has TRBV4-1 and TRBJ2-1, with 8 bases lining up with TRBD2. Germline CDR1 MGHRA, CDR2 YSYEKL. This CDR3 region has 15 residues. The J segment lost 9 bases and the V segment lost 4 bases, leaving 11 bases of the junction unmatched. The CDR3 loop reads CASSPRSGGQIEQFF. The CDR3 DNA reads as TGCGCCAGCAGCCCCAGAAGCGGGGGCCAAATTGAGCAGTTCTTC.